Below are 19 T cell receptor beta chains sequenced from a single sample in a study of CD39 and CD103 CD8 tumor-infiltrating T cells listed by TCRdb under 2018. Libraries were prepared through the immunoSEQ multiplex PCR assay. Held by TCRdb, this immuneACCESS table contains in-frame sequences only and omits some clones. Under half of the omission traces to an unresolved V gene where checked; the cause of the rest is unknown. In this sample the table shows about 320 clones, about 44% of which occur a single time. The ten largest account for about 48% of the sample. Sample: CD39+ CD103+ CD8+ T cells sorted from the tumor. The meaning of the sample's cell subset or site label: CD103+CD39+ double-positive CD45RA- CD8 T cells. Receptors were obtained from a human donor with ovarian cancer.

The chain employs TRBV7-9 and TRBJ2-1, with D perhaps TRBD2 (5 bases). Germline-derived CDR1 and CDR2 are SEHNR and FQNEAQ (reference sequence). Trimming took off 4 bases at V and 9 bases at J, with 13 bases between the two ends. This CDR3 comprises 13 residues. CDR3: CASSSPLASEQFF. The DNA for the CDR3 is TGTGCCAGCAGCTCGCCCTTAGCGTCTGAGCAGTTCTTC.

This clone is large. The genes are TRBV27 and TRBJ2-2; D call uncertain. V gave up 4 bases and J gave up 0 bases, with 6 bases separating them. The CDR3 covers 14 residues. Germline CDR1 is MNHEY and CDR2 is SMNVEV (reference sequence). The DNA for the CDR3 is TGTGCCAGCAGTTGGTTTCCGAACACCGGGGAGCTGTTTTTT. Its protein product is CASSWFPNTGELFF.

The CDR3 reads CASSEWGNSPLHF. The CDR3 DNA sequence: TGTGCCAGCAGCGAGTGGGGAAATTCACCCCTCCACTTT. The rearrangement joins TRBV9 to TRBJ1-6; D gene uncertain. Germline CDR1 is SGDLS and CDR2 is YYNGEE. V was clipped by 3 bases and J by 7 bases, with 8 bases between them. The CDR3 contains 13 residues.

The J gene is TRBJ1-2, the V gene TRBV11-1; no firm D call. The CDR3 sequence is 14 residues long. Germline V gene lookup returns CDR1 SGHAT and CDR2 FQDESV (reference sequence). The V end was cut by 0 bases, the J end by 2 bases, with 7 bases between. The CDR3 bases are TGTGCCAGCAGCTTAGCTGGAGCAAACTATGGCTACACCTTC. It encodes CASSLAGANYGYTF.

By share of the sample, this clone is large. The chain couples TRBV25-1 to TRBJ2-3; 11 positions match TRBD2. The CDR3 length is 18 residues. CDR1 MGHDK and CDR2 SYGVNS come from the germline V gene. The V and J ends lost 3 bases and 2 bases, in that order; junction bases with no gene match: 10. In DNA form, the CDR3 reads TGTGCCAGCAGTGAGGGAACTAGCGGGAGCGGCCTCACAGATACGCAGTATTTT. It yields the protein CASSEGTSGSGLTDTQYF.

J is TRBJ2-5 and V is TRBV19; tentative D call: TRBD2 (6 bases). Matching the DNA end better, TRBJ2-7 makes the J call doubtful. Germline values: CDR1 LNHDA, CDR2 SQIVND (reference sequence). The CDR3 runs 14 residues. CDR3 coding DNA: TGTGCCAGCGGACTCGCGGGATCCTCCTACGAGCAGTACTTC. Residues: CASGLAGSSYEQYF.

Worth noting for this clone: A far larger clone is just one base off, so this is likely a read error. This chain connects TRBV7-9 to TRBJ2-7, with unresolved D. The CDR3 has 12 amino acids. CDR1 and CDR2 (germline): SEHNR, FQNEAQ (reference sequence). The CDR3 nucleotides are TGTGCCGGCAGCTTGCCTTCCTACGAGCAGTACTTC. Amino acid sequence: CAGSLPSYEQYF. Complete variable domain (other parts from reference TRBV7-9 and TRBJ2-7): DTGVSQNPRHKITKRGQNVTFRCDPISEHNRLYWYRQTLGQGPEFLTYFQNEAQLEKSRLLSDRFSAERPKGSFSTLEIQRTEQGDSAMYLCAGSLPSYEQYFGPGTRLTVT.

This clone was observed a few times. The rearrangement links TRBV6-1 to TRBJ1-1; the D is unclear. Trimming removed 8 bases from V and 1 base from J, with 8 bases in between. Germline V gene data show CDR1 as MNHNS and CDR2 as SASEGT. CDR3 size: 12 residues. The CDR3 DNA reads as TGTGCCAGCCGGTTTGGGAACACTGAAGCTTTCTTT. Translation gives CASRFGNTEAFF.

This clone is large. The chain has TRBV14 and TRBJ2-7; D gene unclear. CDR3 size: 16 residues. Germline CDR1 and CDR2: SGHDN and FVKESK. Trimming left V 1 base short and J 5 bases short, with 18 bases between. The CDR3 loop reads CASSQGAPQSFHEQYF. DNA of the CDR3: TGTGCCAGCAGCCAAGGCGCCCCCCAGAGTTTCCACGAGCAGTACTTC.

This clone was observed a handful of times. The CDR3 DNA reads TGTGCCAGCGCCCGGACAGGGGCCTCCTACGAGCAGTACTTC. Its protein is CASARTGASYEQYF. The genes are TRBV18 and TRBJ2-7; 9 positions match TRBD1. From germline, CDR1 is KGHSH and CDR2 LQKENI. This CDR3 is built from 14 residues. J was trimmed by 0 bases and V by 8 bases; bases with no gene match: 5. Full variable domain (remainder filled in from reference TRBV18 and TRBJ2-7): NAGVMQNPRHLVRRRGQEARLRCSPMKGHSHVYWYRQLPEEGLKFMVYLQKENIIDESGMPKERFSAEFPKEGPSILRIQQVVRGDSAAYFCASARTGASYEQYFGPGTRLTVT.

This clone is hyperexpanded within its sample. V is TRBV4-1 and J is TRBJ2-7; no clear D gene. CDR1 and CDR2 from the germline V gene are MGHRA and YSYEKL. V lost 1 base and J lost 3, with 16 bases in between. The CDR3 totals 16 residues. The CDR3 protein is CASSQGFTVEVYEQYF. In nucleotides, the CDR3 is TGCGCCAGCAGCCAAGGATTCACAGTTGAAGTCTACGAGCAGTACTTC.

The rearrangement uses TRBV10-3 and TRBJ1-1; D is possibly TRBD1 (6 bases). Trimming cost V 1 base and J 1 base, with 10 bases left between them. Germline V gene sequence: CDR1 ENHRY, CDR2 SYGVKD. The CDR3 runs 15 residues. CDR3 nucleotides: TGTGCCATCAGTGAGTTGCAGGGGAGGAACACTGAAGCTTTCTTT. Translated: CAISELQGRNTEAFF.

Judged by abundance, this clone is hyperexpanded. J is TRBJ1-2 and V is TRBV4-2, with TRBD1 matching over 10 bases. Trimming removed 0 bases from V and 8 bases from J; junction bases left unmatched: 3. CDR1 is LGHNA and CDR2 is YNFKEQ in the germline V gene. This CDR3 contains 14 residues. DNA for the CDR3: TGTGCCAGCAGCCAAGATCGGGACAGGGGAGGCTACACCTTC. Protein: CASSQDRDRGGYTF.

This clone is a singleton in its sample. This chain connects TRBV5-8 to TRBJ2-7, with D unresolved. Trimming shortened V by 0 bases and J by 7 bases, and 8 bases separated the two germline ends. This CDR3 has 12 residues. Germline-derived CDR1 and CDR2 are SGHTS and YDEGEE. CDR3 DNA: TGTGCCAGCAGCTTGGGTAACTTAGAGCAGTACTTC. It is translated as CASSLGNLEQYF.

V is TRBV2 and J is TRBJ1-2; the match to TRBD1 covers 9 bases. This CDR3 has 12 residues. The V gene end was trimmed by 6 bases and the J gene end by 6 bases; junction bases not matched to a gene: 2. Germline loops: CDR1 SNHLY, CDR2 FYNNEI. The CDR3 region is CASRGTGNGYTF. The CDR3 DNA reads as TGTGCCAGCAGGGGGACAGGGAATGGCTACACCTTC.

The V gene is TRBV7-2, the J gene TRBJ2-5; possible D gene TRBD2, 5 bases. V dropped 5 bases and J dropped 5 bases, with 12 bases sitting between them. The CDR3 consists of 13 residues. The V gene's germline CDR1 is SGHTA and CDR2 FQGNSA. This chain's CDR3 is CASSQSRGETQYF. The CDR3 nucleotides are TGTGCCAGCAGCCAAAGTCGAGGGGAGACCCAGTACTTC.

By share, this clone ranks as hyperexpanded (1% or more). The chain combines TRBV9 with TRBJ1-2; the D is unclear. This CDR3 is built from 13 residues. V was clipped by 0 bases and J by 4 bases, with 7 bases between them. CDR1 SGDLS and CDR2 YYNGEE come from the germline V gene. Here the CDR3 reads CASSVDNLYGYTF. Written as DNA, the CDR3 is TGTGCCAGCAGCGTAGACAATCTCTATGGCTACACCTTC.

This clone qualifies as large (0.1 to 1%). The rearrangement uses TRBV29-1 and TRBJ2-1, with 12 bases aligning to TRBD2. The CDR3 consists of 18 residues. Losses at the gene ends were 3 bases for V and 5 bases for J; bases not matched to a gene: 14. Per germline, CDR1 SQVTM and CDR2 ANQGSEA. The CDR3 here is CSVDGGPSGRGTNNEQFF. CDR3 bases: TGCAGCGTTGATGGAGGGCCTAGCGGGAGGGGAACCAACAATGAGCAGTTCTTC.

This clone was observed a handful of times. The chain uses TRBV7-6 and TRBJ1-2; TRBD1 agrees at 10 bases. Trimming removed 4 bases from V and 6 bases from J; junction bases left unmatched: 11. The CDR3 length is 16 residues. Germline V CDR1 and CDR2: SGHVS, FNYEAQ. CDR3: CASSSGDRGWGDGYTF. In DNA, the CDR3 is TGTGCCAGCAGCTCAGGGGACAGGGGATGGGGAGATGGCTACACCTTC.